Below are 5 T cell receptor beta chains sequenced from a single sample in a study of T cell repertoires in cytomegalovirus infection (dated by TCRdb to between 2018 and 2021). The sequencer was an Illumina HiSeq 1500. TCRdb passed the public sequencing reads through fastp at Q25 and MiXCR, retaining productive beta sequences. CDR3 protein duplicates are merged, each entry listing the most common genes and DNA. The sample records about 490,000 distinct CDR3 sequences, roughly 10% of which are singletons. 10% to 13% of the sample goes to the ten largest clones. Sequences were obtained from PBMCs. These receptors all stem from a human donor in good health (CMV status not recorded). Some clones in this sample may be carry-over from other donors' samples.

This clonotype was seen repeatedly, ten times or more. This sequence joins TRBV6-6 and TRBJ2-3; D gene unclear. The CDR3 consists of 14 residues. Germline V CDR1 and CDR2: MNHNY, SVGAGI (reference sequence). Trimming pared 8 bases from V and 0 bases from J, leaving 12 bases between. In nucleotides, the CDR3 is TGTGCCAGCCTTATAAGAGAGAGCACAGATACGCAGTATTTT. This encodes CASLIRESTDTQYF.

The chain joins TRBV2 to TRBJ1-4; no reliable D call. Germline-derived CDR1 and CDR2 are SNHLY and FYNNEI. Trimming removed 2 bases from V and 0 bases from J, with 7 bases in between. This CDR3 contains 15 residues. The CDR3, as DNA: TGTGCCAGCAGTGAACTTGGGCCAACTAATGAAAAACTGTTTTTT. The encoded protein is CASSELGPTNEKLFF.

This clonotype was recorded at least ten times. The chain is built from TRBV7-3 and TRBJ2-7, with a weak D call TRBD1 (5 bases). The CDR3 has 16 residues. Trimming shortened V by 2 bases and J by 1 base, and 15 bases separated the two germline ends. Germline V gene sequence: CDR1 SGHTA, CDR2 FQGTGA. The CDR3 DNA reads TGTGCCAGCAGCTTAGTTACGCAGGGCGTATCCTACGAGCAGTACTTC. Encoded protein: CASSLVTQGVSYEQYF.

There are many counts of this clonotype. This rearrangement joins TRBV12-3 or TRBV12-4 to TRBJ1-1; possibly TRBD1 for D (5 bases). This CDR3 contains 14 residues. V shed 4 bases and J shed 3 bases, with 12 bases lying between them. CDR3 sequence: CASSSGLGDTEAFF. CDR3 coding DNA: TGTGCCAGCAGTTCGGGATTGGGGGACACTGAAGCTTTCTTT.

This clonotype occurred a few times. This chain connects TRBV7-9 to TRBJ1-2, with 7 bases fitting TRBD1. V lost 4 bases and J lost 1; bases outside the gene matches: 12. Germline V gene lookup returns CDR1 SEHNR and CDR2 FQNEAQ (reference sequence). The CDR3 sequence is 17 residues long. This CDR3 is CASSSNLEGDSNYGYTF. CDR3 DNA: TGTGCCAGCAGCTCAAACCTAGAGGGGGACAGTAACTATGGCTACACCTTC.